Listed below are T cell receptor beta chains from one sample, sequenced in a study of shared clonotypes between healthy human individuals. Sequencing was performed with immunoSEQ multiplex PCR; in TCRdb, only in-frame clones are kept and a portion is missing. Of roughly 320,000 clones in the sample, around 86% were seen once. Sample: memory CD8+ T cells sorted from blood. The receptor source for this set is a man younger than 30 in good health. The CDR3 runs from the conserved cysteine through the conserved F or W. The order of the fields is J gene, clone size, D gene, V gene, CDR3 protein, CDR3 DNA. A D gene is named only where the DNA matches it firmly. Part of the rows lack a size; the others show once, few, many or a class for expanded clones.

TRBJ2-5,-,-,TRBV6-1,CASSEIQETQYF,TGTGCCAGCAGCGAAATCCAAGAGACCCAGTACTTC
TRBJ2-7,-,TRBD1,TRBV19,CASSNRGASYEQYF,TGTGCCAGCTCCAACAGGGGTGCGTCCTACGAGCAGTACTTC
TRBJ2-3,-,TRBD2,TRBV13,CASSPPVAGGRTDTQYF,TGTGCCAGCAGCCCTCCAGTAGCGGGAGGCCGCACAGATACGCAGTATTTT
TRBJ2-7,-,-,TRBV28,CASSFFRFYEQYF,TGTGCCAGCAGTTTTTTTCGGTTCTACGAGCAGTACTTC
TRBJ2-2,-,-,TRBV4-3,CASSQDPPYAAPGELFF,TGCGCCAGCAGCCAAGACCCGCCCTACGCGGCACCCGGGGAGCTGTTTTTT
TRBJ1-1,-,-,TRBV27,CASSLGGDTEAFF,TGTGCCAGCAGCTTAGGAGGGGACACTGAAGCTTTCTTT
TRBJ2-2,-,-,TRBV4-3,CASSQGSDTGELFF,TGCGCCAGCAGCCAAGGGTCGGATACCGGGGAGCTGTTTTTT
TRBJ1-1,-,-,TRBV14,CASSRNTEAFF,TGTGCCAGCAGTAGGAACACTGAAGCTTTCTTT
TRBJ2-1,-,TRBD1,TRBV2,CASSASGTGYYEQFF,TGTGCCAGCAGTGCGTCCGGGACAGGTTATTATGAGCAGTTCTTC
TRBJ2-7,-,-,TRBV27,CASSFSVGDKGFSDEQYF,TGTGCCAGCAGTTTTAGCGTGGGGGACAAGGGTTTTAGCGACGAGCAGTACTTC
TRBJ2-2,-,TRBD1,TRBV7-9,CASSPGQGNTGELFF,TGTGCCAGCAGTCCGGGACAGGGCAACACCGGGGAGCTGTTTTTT
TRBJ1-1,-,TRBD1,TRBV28,CASSFAGQEMSFF,TGTGCCAGCAGTTTCGCGGGACAGGAAATGTCTTTCTTT
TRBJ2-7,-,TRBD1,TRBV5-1,CASSYGTGNYEQYF,TGCGCCAGCAGCTACGGGACAGGGAACTACGAGCAGTACTTC
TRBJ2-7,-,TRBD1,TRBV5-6,CASSGGTVTPSYEQYF,TGTGCCAGCAGCGGTGGGACAGTCACCCCCTCCTACGAGCAGTACTTC
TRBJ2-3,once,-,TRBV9,CASSVYSGTFTDTQYF,TGTGCCAGCAGCGTATACTCCGGGACTTTCACAGATACGCAGTATTTT
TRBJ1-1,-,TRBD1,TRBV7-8,CASSSPVGTGLYTEAFF,TGTGCCAGCAGCTCTCCGGTGGGGACAGGGCTTTACACTGAAGCTTTCTTT
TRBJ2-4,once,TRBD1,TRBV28,CASSLIGQGANIQYF,TGTGCCAGCAGCCTTATCGGACAGGGGGCAAACATTCAGTACTTC
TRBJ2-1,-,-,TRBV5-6,CASSLNWVSEQFF,TGTGCCAGCAGCTTGAATTGGGTCAGTGAGCAGTTCTTC
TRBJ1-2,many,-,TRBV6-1,CASSEREAYGYTF,TGTGCCAGCAGTGAAAGGGAGGCATATGGCTACACCTTC
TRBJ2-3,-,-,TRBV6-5,CASMGADTQYF,TGTGCCAGCATGGGGGCAGATACGCAGTATTTT
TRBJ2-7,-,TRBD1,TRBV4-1,CASSQVPGGDGYEQYF,TGCGCCAGCAGCCAAGTCCCAGGGGGCGACGGCTACGAGCAGTACTTC
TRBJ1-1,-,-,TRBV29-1,CSVGRGSGATEAFF,TGCAGCGTTGGCCGAGGGTCCGGGGCAACTGAAGCTTTCTTT
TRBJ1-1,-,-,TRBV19,CASSTTGPMNTEAFF,TGTGCCAGTAGTACTACAGGGCCCATGAACACTGAAGCTTTCTTT
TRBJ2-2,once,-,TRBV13,CASSPNRAGELFF,TGTGCCAGCAGCCCCAATCGTGCCGGGGAGCTGTTTTTT
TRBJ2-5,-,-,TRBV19,CASSIVGGFGETQYF,TGTGCCAGTAGTATAGTAGGAGGGTTCGGGGAGACCCAGTACTTC
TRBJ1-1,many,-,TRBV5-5,CASSLSRGAEAFF,TGTGCCAGCAGCTTGTCCAGGGGAGCTGAAGCTTTCTTT
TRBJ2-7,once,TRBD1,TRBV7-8,CASSGRDRGVTYEQYF,TGTGCCAGCAGCGGAAGGGACAGGGGAGTGACCTACGAGCAGTACTTC
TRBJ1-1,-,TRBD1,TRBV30,CAWSPTGSTEAFF,TGTGCCTGGAGTCCGACAGGGAGCACTGAAGCTTTCTTT
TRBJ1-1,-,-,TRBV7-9,CASSALPGGDGSHTEAFF,TGTGCCAGCAGCGCCCTCCCAGGAGGGGATGGGAGCCACACTGAAGCTTTCTTT
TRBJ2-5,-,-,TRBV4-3,CASSQDWSRVETQYF,TGCGCCAGCAGCCAAGACTGGTCTAGGGTAGAGACCCAGTACTTC
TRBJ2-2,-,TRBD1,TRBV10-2,CASSESRGQGTGELFF,TGCGCCAGCAGTGAGTCGCGCGGACAGGGAACCGGGGAGCTGTTTTTT
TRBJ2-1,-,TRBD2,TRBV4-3,CASSPTLGALREGRGNEQFF,TGCGCCAGCAGCCCCACACTGGGGGCTTTGCGGGAGGGCCGTGGGAATGAGCAGTTCTTC
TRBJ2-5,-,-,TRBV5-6,CASSISGIWETQYF,TGTGCCAGCAGTATCTCAGGGATTTGGGAGACCCAGTACTTC
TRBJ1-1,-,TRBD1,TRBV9,CASSSKPGTDNTEAFF,TGTGCCAGCAGCAGTAAACCCGGGACAGACAACACTGAAGCTTTCTTT
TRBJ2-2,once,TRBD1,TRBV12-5,CASGSTTGTPGELFF,TGTGCTAGTGGTTCCACGACAGGGACCCCCGGGGAGCTGTTTTTT
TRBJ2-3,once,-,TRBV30,CAWSVYWRDTQYF,TGTGCCTGGAGTGTATATTGGAGGGATACGCAGTATTTT
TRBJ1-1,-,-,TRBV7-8,CASSSRWGEVNTEAFF,TGTGCCAGCAGCTCCCGGTGGGGGGAAGTGAACACTGAAGCTTTCTTT
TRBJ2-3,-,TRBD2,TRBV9,CASSFSGRNTDTQYF,TGTGCCAGCAGCTTCAGCGGGAGAAACACAGATACGCAGTATTTT
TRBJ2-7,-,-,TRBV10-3,CAISESIGSYEQYF,TGTGCCATCAGTGAGTCAATAGGGAGCTACGAGCAGTACTTC
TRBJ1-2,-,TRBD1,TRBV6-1,CASSGFKPGQTSWDGYTF,TGTGCCAGCAGTGGCTTTAAACCGGGACAGACGAGTTGGGATGGCTACACCTTC
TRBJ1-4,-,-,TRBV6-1,CASKPRGGEKLFF,TGTGCCAGCAAGCCCCGGGGGGGAGAAAAACTGTTTTTT
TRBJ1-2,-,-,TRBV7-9,CASSPPLGQIYGYTF,TGTGCCAGCAGCCCACCCCTTGGTCAGATCTATGGCTACACCTTC
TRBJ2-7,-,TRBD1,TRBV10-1,CASSELRTGPRQYF,TGCGCCAGCAGTGAATTGCGGACAGGCCCTCGGCAGTACTTC
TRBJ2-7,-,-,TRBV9,CASSVDEDYYGEQYF,TGTGCCAGCAGCGTAGATGAGGACTACTATGGCGAGCAGTACTTC
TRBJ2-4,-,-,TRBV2,CASRGLAKNIQYF,TGTGCCAGTCGGGGGCTAGCCAAAAACATTCAGTACTTC
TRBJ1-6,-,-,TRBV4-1,CASSQSRGLNSPLHF,TGCGCCAGCAGCCAATCTCGGGGACTGAATTCACCCCTCCACTTT
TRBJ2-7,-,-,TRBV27,CASSLYTGRYEQYF,TGTGCCAGCAGTCTCTATACGGGGCGTTACGAGCAGTACTTC
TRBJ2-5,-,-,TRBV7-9,CASSLGTQYF,TGTGCCAGCAGCTTGGGGACCCAGTACTTC
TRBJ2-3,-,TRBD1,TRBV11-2,CASSQSGTGLWLGTDTQYF,TGTGCCAGCAGCCAATCCGGGACAGGGTTGTGGTTGGGCACAGATACGCAGTATTTT
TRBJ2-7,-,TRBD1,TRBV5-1,CASRSLGGTGKYEQYF,TGCGCCAGCAGATCCCTCGGGGGGACAGGGAAATACGAGCAGTACTTC